This TCR beta chain came from a study of T cells after yellow fever vaccination. General study findings and limits: Abundant bulk-derived clonotypes could contaminate FACS-sorted repertoires. The study re-detected most primary-vaccination clones after the booster (approximately 97% CD4, 80% to 90% CD8).

The germline CDR1 and CDR2 sequences are ENHRY and SYGVKD. The CDR3 runs 13 residues. V was cut by 2 bases and J by 6 bases, with 7 bases left in between. Regarding this clonotype: Its antigen remains unknown.

TCRdb passed the 5' RACE reads through MiXCR, listing each CDR3 protein once. The data contain under 600,000 distinct CDR3 sequences, about 14% of them singletons. The input for sequencing was PBMCs, taken on the day of the yellow fever booster vaccination. This receptor was taken from a man in his thirties or forties who received the YFV17D yellow fever vaccine. The V gene is TRBV10-3, the J gene TRBJ2-2; D unclear. The CDR3 coding sequence is TGTGCCATCAGTGAGCCCCCCCCCGGGGAGCTGTTTTTT. Residues: CAISEPPPGELFF.